A single sample is the source of the 13 T cell receptor beta chains below, sequenced in a study of shared T cell receptors in the human thymus. The data were produced by immunoSEQ multiplex PCR, yet TCRdb's version contains in-frame clones alone and is incomplete. The sample lists about 380,000 clones, 95% occurring once. Sample: thymocytes. The receptor source for this set is a human donor.

The chain is built from TRBV5-4 and TRBJ1-4, with D tentatively TRBD1 (6 bases). The CDR3 runs to 15 residues. The V and J ends lost 4 bases and 8 bases respectively, with 18 bases between them. Germline V gene lookup returns CDR1 SGHNT and CDR2 YYREEE (reference sequence). DNA for the CDR3: TGTGCCAGCAGCCAGGGACACCGTATTGGGGAAAAACTGTTTTTT. Protein: CASSQGHRIGEKLFF.

V and J are TRBV5-6 and TRBJ2-7; D is possibly TRBD2 (5 bases). The CDR3 is 14 amino acids. CDR1 is SGHDT and CDR2 is YYEEEE in the germline V gene. V dropped 2 bases and J dropped 4 bases, with 13 bases sitting between them. CDR3 in amino acids: CASSLGLADYEQYF. The CDR3, as DNA: TGTGCCAGCAGCTTAGGTCTAGCCGATTACGAGCAGTACTTC.

The V gene is TRBV7-2, the J gene TRBJ2-5; 8 positions match TRBD1. The V segment lost 5 bases and the J segment 2 bases; nucleotides outside the gene matches: 7. CDR3 length equals 15 residues. Germline-derived CDR1 and CDR2 are SGHTA and FQGNSA. CDR3 sequence: CASSRPDRGQETQYF. The CDR3 DNA is TGTGCCAGCAGCCGACCCGACAGGGGTCAAGAGACCCAGTACTTC.

V and J are TRBV7-8 and TRBJ2-1; tentatively, D is TRBD2 (6 bases). V lost 5 bases and J 3 bases, leaving 14 bases between the germline ends. CDR1 is SGHVS and CDR2 is FQNEAQ in the germline V gene. CDR3 length: 15 amino acids. CDR3 amino acids: CASSLLGGDYNEQFF. The CDR3 coding sequence is TGTGCCAGCAGCCTCCTGGGCGGGGACTACAATGAGCAGTTCTTC.

V and J are TRBV5-1 and TRBJ2-1, with D tentatively TRBD2 (5 bases). The germline CDR1 and CDR2 sequences are SGHRS and YFSETQ. The CDR3 runs to 17 residues. V shed 1 base and J shed 5 bases, with 19 bases lying between them. The CDR3 is CASSLSPRLNSHNEQFF. CDR3 nucleotides: TGCGCCAGCAGCTTGTCTCCCCGACTAAATTCCCACAATGAGCAGTTCTTC.

This clone was picked up a small number of times. The chain couples TRBV27 to TRBJ1-5, with 10 bases fitting TRBD1. The CDR3 has 17 residues. The trim removed 5 bases at V and 3 bases at J, leaving 10 bases unmatched. Germline V gene data show CDR1 as MNHEY and CDR2 as SMNVEV (reference sequence). DNA of the CDR3: TGTGCCAGCAGTGCGGCCGGGACAGGGGTTACCAATCAGCCCCAGCATTTT. Its protein is CASSAAGTGVTNQPQHF.

J is TRBJ2-3 and V is TRBV4-3, with D uncertain. Per the germline V gene, CDR1 is LGHNA and CDR2 is YSLEER. The CDR3 contains 14 residues. V was clipped by 4 bases and J by 2 bases, with 10 bases between them. The CDR3 here is CASSPSTDTDTQYF. The CDR3 coding sequence is TGCGCCAGCAGCCCCTCGACGGACACAGATACGCAGTATTTT.

This chain links TRBV10-3 with TRBJ2-7; 9 bases agree with TRBD1. V shed 0 bases, J shed 4 bases, and the junction held 1 base outside the gene matches. CDR1 is ENHRY, CDR2 SYGVKD, per germline. The CDR3 contains 14 residues. As DNA, the CDR3 is TGTGCCATCAGTGAGTCGGGGACAGGGTACGAGCAGTACTTC. Translation gives CAISESGTGYEQYF.

The CDR3 sequence: CASSLSDRGLEDQPQHF. The CDR3 DNA sequence: TGTGCCAGCAGCTTGTCCGACAGGGGGCTGGAGGATCAGCCCCAGCATTTT. V usage is TRBV5-5 and J usage is TRBJ1-5; 10 bases line up with TRBD1. The germline V gene encodes CDR1 SGHKS and CDR2 YYEKEE (reference sequence). The J segment lost 5 bases and the V segment lost 1 base, leaving 9 bases of the junction unmatched. This CDR3 spans 17 amino acids.

This chain links TRBV2 with TRBJ2-7; 8 bases are shared with TRBD2. Germline loops: CDR1 SNHLY, CDR2 FYNNEI. The CDR3 contains 16 residues. Losses at the gene ends were 3 bases for V and 4 bases for J; bases not matched to a gene: 11. CDR3 in DNA: TGTGCCAGCAGTGAGAGTTTGGCTAGCGGGCCTTACGAGCAGTACTTC. It codes for CASSESLASGPYEQYF.

The chain couples TRBV14 to TRBJ2-7; weak D call: TRBD2 (5 bases). This CDR3 comprises 14 residues. Germline V lookup: CDR1 SGHDN, CDR2 FVKESK. V lost 6 bases to trimming and J lost 1 base, with 13 bases between them. The CDR3 coding sequence is TGTGCCAGCAGGCGGGCAGGTCCTTCCTACGAGCAGTACTTC. This encodes CASRRAGPSYEQYF.

This clone came up once. As DNA, the CDR3 is TGTGCCAGCAGCTCCCTGGGGACTAGCGGTAGCACAGATACGCAGTATTTT. Translated, it gives CASSSLGTSGSTDTQYF. This sequence joins TRBV5-8 and TRBJ2-3; 11 nucleotides match TRBD2. Trimming at V came to 3 bases and at J to 0 bases, leaving 6 bases not matched to a gene. The CDR3 has 17 amino acids. Per the germline V gene, CDR1 is SGHTS and CDR2 is YDEGEE.

The chain joins TRBV7-8 to TRBJ1-4; no clear D. The CDR3 is made up of 18 amino acids. Trimming left V 3 bases short and J 4 bases short, with 21 bases between. The germline CDR1 and CDR2 sequences are SGHVS and FQNEAQ. CDR3 coding DNA: TGTGCCAGCAGCTTTTGTCTGCAGAGGCTGCAATGTAATGAAAAACTGTTTTTT. Translation: CASSFCLQRLQCNEKLFF.